Each of the 13 T cell receptor beta chains below was sequenced from the same sample in a study of cytomegalovirus exposure and HLA in healthy donors listed by TCRdb under 2017. Library creation used the immunoSEQ multiplex PCR assay. A mixture of 60 forward primers for TCR Vbeta segments and 13 reverse primers for TCR Jbeta segments was used in the multiplex PCR. TCRdb obtained this table from immuneACCESS and retained in-frame rearrangements with V and J assigned. These tables miss some clones; where compared with another copy, unresolved V genes account for less than half of the shortfall, and the remainder is unexplained. The sample profile shows under 200,000 clones; roughly 82% of them were found once. The ten top clones hold 2.5% to 3.5% of the sample. Sequenced material: PBMCs. The receptors here all came from a woman aged 50 to 60 in good health and CMV-seropositive.

V and J are TRBV29-1 and TRBJ1-1; 10 bases agree with TRBD1. CDR1 is SQVTM, CDR2 ANQGSEA, per germline. The CDR3 covers 12 residues. V lost 5 bases, J lost 11 bases, and 8 bases stayed unmatched. The CDR3 here is CSVSRDRGDAFF. CDR3 coding DNA: TGCAGCGTTTCCCGGGACAGGGGTGACGCTTTCTTT.

The rearrangement joins TRBV11-2 to TRBJ1-1, with 9 bases identical to TRBD1. The trim removed 3 bases at V and 11 bases at J, leaving 16 bases unmatched. Germline-derived CDR1 and CDR2 are SGHAT and FQNNGV. The CDR3 spans 16 residues. The CDR3 bases are TGTGCCAGCAGCTTTTTCTCGGGACAGGGAGGTGGTCGCGCTTTCTTT. Translated: CASSFFSGQGGGRAFF.

This chain uses TRBV5-4 with TRBJ2-7, with 7 bases aligning to TRBD1. This CDR3 spans 14 amino acids. CDR1 is SGHNT and CDR2 is YYREEE in the germline V gene (reference sequence). V shed 4 bases and J 2 bases; nucleotides not matched to a gene: 6. For the CDR3, the DNA is TGTGCCAGCAGCCTCCGGGACAGAGCCTACGAGCAGTACTTC. It translates to CASSLRDRAYEQYF.

The rearrangement links TRBV6-1 to TRBJ1-1; a possible D gene is TRBD1 (5 bases). Per the germline V gene, CDR1 is MNHNS and CDR2 is SASEGT. V lost 3 bases and J lost 11, with 19 bases in between. CDR3 length equals 14 residues. The CDR3 loop reads CASSDKGRGSQAFF. CDR3 sequence (DNA): TGTGCCAGCAGTGATAAGGGCCGGGGGTCCCAGGCTTTCTTT.

The chain combines TRBV5-6 with TRBJ1-2; D possibly corresponds to TRBD1 (6 bases). Germline CDR1 reads SGHDT; CDR2 reads YYEEEE. Trimming removed 2 bases from V and 6 bases from J, with 14 bases in between. CDR3 length: 14 residues. CDR3: CASSFPRGVNGYTF. CDR3 DNA sequence: TGTGCCAGCAGCTTCCCCAGGGGAGTAAATGGCTACACCTTC.

This clone was recorded once. Mismatch with germline at one junction end may stem from a read error. The rearrangement joins TRBV27 to TRBJ1-4, with TRBD1 identical over 10 bases. Germline V gene lookup returns CDR1 MNHEY and CDR2 SMNVEV (reference sequence). The CDR3 loop spans 18 amino acids. The CDR3 DNA is TGTGCCAGCAGACGGACAGGGGGGGTAGGTAGCGCTAATGAAAAACCGTTTTTT. Its translation is CASRRTGGVGSANEKPFF.

This clone was seen more than once but under ten times. This chain connects TRBV18 to TRBJ1-6; D not resolved. Per germline, CDR1 KGHSH and CDR2 LQKENI. This CDR3 is built from 12 residues. Deletions cut 2 bases from V and 7 bases from J, with 3 bases between. The CDR3 loop reads CASSPGNSPLHF. CDR3 nucleotides: TGTGCCAGCTCACCAGGCAATTCACCCCTCCACTTT.

The rearrangement joins TRBV6-5 to TRBJ1-1; D gene ambiguous. Germline V lookup: CDR1 MNHEY, CDR2 SVGAGI. The CDR3 is 13 amino acids. V was clipped by 6 bases and J by 4 bases, with 12 bases between them. CDR3: CASREESGTEAFF. DNA of the CDR3: TGTGCCAGCAGAGAGGAGAGCGGCACTGAAGCTTTCTTT.

This chain links TRBV10-3 with TRBJ1-1; no definite D call. The germline V gene has CDR1 ENHRY and CDR2 SYGVKD. This CDR3 spans 12 amino acids. The V and J ends lost 0 bases and 7 bases respectively, with 6 bases between them. CDR3 amino acids: CAISESQCEAFF. The CDR3 DNA follows: TGTGCCATCAGTGAGTCGCAGTGTGAAGCTTTCTTT.

The chain recombines TRBV5-1 with TRBJ2-5; 9 bases are shared with TRBD2. This CDR3 has 14 residues. Germline V gene sequence: CDR1 SGHRS, CDR2 YFSETQ. V gave up 5 bases and J gave up 3 bases; unmatched junction bases: 5. The CDR3 reads CASRRSSGEETQYF. The CDR3 region has the DNA TGCGCCAGCAGGAGGTCTAGCGGGGAAGAGACCCAGTACTTC. Filled out from reference TRBV5-1 and TRBJ2-5, the complete variable domain reads KAGVTQTPRYLIKTRGQQVTLSCSPISGHRSVSWYQQTPGQGLQFLFEYFSETQRNKGNFPGRFSGRQFSNSRSEMNVSTLELGDSALYLCASRRSSGEETQYFGPGTRLLVL.

As concerns this clone: At one of its ends the junction is not consistent with the germline gene, which may arise from a read error. DNA for the CDR3: TGTTCCAGCGGCTCTGCAGGGTATGGCTACACCTTC. Its protein product is CSSGSAGYGYTF. The chain recombines TRBV7-9 with TRBJ1-2; tentative D call: TRBD1 (5 bases). The CDR3 length is 12 residues. Looked up from germline, CDR1 is SEHNR and CDR2 is FQNEAQ (reference sequence).

The chain is built from TRBV19 and TRBJ1-4, with D perhaps TRBD1 (5 bases). The germline gives CDR1 LNHDA, CDR2 SQIVND (reference sequence). The CDR3 has 14 amino acids. V lost 5 bases to trimming and J lost 7 bases, with 14 bases between them. The CDR3 DNA sequence: TGTGCCAGTAGTCCTCCAGGGTTGGGTGAAAAACTGTTTTTT. This codes for CASSPPGLGEKLFF.

The chain recombines TRBV18 with TRBJ1-1; possibly TRBD1 for D (6 bases). V lost 2 bases and J 10 bases, leaving 14 bases between the germline ends. The CDR3 runs to 13 residues. CDR1 KGHSH and CDR2 LQKENI come from the germline V gene. The CDR3 here is CASSPDREGVAFF. CDR3 DNA sequence: TGTGCCAGCTCACCAGATCGGGAGGGGGTAGCTTTCTTT.